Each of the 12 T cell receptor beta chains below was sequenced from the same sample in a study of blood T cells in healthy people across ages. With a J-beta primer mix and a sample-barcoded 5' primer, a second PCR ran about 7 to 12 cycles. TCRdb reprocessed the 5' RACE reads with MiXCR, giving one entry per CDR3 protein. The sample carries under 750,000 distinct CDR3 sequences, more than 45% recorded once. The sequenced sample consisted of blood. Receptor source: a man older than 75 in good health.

Here the CDR3 DNA reads TGTGCCAGCAGCTTAGCGCTAGTCAATGAGCAGTTCTTC. This sequence encodes CASSLALVNEQFF. This chain connects TRBV7-2 to TRBJ2-1; D is unclear. Germline V lookup: CDR1 SGHTA, CDR2 FQGNSA. The CDR3 length is 13 residues. V was clipped by 0 bases and J by 6 bases, with 6 bases between them.

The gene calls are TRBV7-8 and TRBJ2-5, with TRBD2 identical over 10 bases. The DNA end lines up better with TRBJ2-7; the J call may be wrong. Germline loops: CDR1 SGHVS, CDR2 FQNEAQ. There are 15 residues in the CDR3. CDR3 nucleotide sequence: TGTGCCAGCAGCTTTCTAGCGGGGGAAACCTACGAGCAGTACTTC. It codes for CASSFLAGETYEQYF.

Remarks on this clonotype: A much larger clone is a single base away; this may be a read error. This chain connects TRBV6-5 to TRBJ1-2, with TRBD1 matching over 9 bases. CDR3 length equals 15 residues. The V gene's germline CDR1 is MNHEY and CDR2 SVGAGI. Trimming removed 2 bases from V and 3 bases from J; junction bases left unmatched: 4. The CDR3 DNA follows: TGTGCCAGCAGTTACACCAGGACAGGGGACTATGGCTACACCTTC. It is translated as CASSYTRTGDYGYTF.

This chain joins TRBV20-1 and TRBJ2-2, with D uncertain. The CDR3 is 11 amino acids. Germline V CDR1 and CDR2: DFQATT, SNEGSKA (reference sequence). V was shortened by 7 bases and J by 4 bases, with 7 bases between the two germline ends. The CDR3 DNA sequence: TGCAGTGGAGGTGGCACCGGGGAGCTGTTTTTT. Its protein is CSGGGTGELFF.

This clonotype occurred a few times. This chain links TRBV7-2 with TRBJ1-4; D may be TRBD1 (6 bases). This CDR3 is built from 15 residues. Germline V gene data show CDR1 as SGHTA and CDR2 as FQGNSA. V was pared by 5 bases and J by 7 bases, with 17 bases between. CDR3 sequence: CASSPGWGGREKLFF. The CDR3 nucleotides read TGTGCCAGCAGCCCCGGGTGGGGGGGGCGTGAAAAACTGTTTTTT.

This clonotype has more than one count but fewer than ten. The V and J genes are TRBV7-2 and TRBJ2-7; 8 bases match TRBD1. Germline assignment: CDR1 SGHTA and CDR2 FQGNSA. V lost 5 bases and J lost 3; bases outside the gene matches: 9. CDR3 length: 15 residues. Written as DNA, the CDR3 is TGTGCCAGCAGCCTACATCCTGACAGGGGCTACGAGCAGTACTTC. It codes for CASSLHPDRGYEQYF.

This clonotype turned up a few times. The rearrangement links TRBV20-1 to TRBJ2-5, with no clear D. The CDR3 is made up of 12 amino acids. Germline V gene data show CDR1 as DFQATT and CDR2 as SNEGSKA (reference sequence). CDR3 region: CRGYSNQETQYF. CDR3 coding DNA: TGCAGGGGCTACAGTAACCAAGAGACCCAGTACTTC.

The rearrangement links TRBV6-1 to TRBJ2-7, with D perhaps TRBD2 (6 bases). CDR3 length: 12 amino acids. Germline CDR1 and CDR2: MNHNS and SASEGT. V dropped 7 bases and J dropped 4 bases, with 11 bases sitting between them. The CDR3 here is CASMRGSYEQYF. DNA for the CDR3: TGTGCCAGCATGCGGGGAAGTTACGAGCAGTACTTC.

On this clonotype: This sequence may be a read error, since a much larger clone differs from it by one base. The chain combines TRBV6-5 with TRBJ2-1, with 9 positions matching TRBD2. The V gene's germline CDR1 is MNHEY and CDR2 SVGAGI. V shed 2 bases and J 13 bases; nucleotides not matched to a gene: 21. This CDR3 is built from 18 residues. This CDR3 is CASSYETTAGGGQGTQFF. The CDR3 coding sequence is TGTGCCAGCAGTTACGAGACCACAGCGGGAGGTGGGCAAGGGACCCAGTTCTTC.

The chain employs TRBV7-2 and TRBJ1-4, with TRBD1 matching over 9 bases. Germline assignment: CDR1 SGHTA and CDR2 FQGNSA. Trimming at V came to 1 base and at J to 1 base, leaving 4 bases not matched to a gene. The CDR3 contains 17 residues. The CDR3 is CASSLDRGLGTNEKLFF. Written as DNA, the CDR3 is TGTGCCAGCAGCTTAGACAGGGGGCTCGGAACTAATGAAAAACTGTTTTTT.

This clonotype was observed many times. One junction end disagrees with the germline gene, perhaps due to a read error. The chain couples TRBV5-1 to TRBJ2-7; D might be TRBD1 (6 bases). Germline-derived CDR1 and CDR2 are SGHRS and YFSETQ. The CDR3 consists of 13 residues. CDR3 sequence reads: CASSLTGSYEQYF. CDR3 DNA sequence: TGTGCCAGCAGCTTAACAGGGTCCTACGAGCAGTACTTC.

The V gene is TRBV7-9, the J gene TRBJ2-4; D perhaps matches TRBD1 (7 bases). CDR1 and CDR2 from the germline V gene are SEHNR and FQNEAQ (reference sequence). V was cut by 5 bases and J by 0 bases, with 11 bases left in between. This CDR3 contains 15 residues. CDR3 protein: CASSPRGVAKNIQYF. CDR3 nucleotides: TGTGCCAGCAGCCCCAGGGGGGTAGCCAAAAACATTCAGTACTTC.